Sequencing of this T cell receptor (beta chain) was carried out in a study of T-cell memory formation after mild COVID-19. Study findings and constraints: Clones contracting across day 15 to 85 had a balanced CD4/CD8 profile; later expanding clones leaned CD4+.

MiXCR was run by TCRdb on the 5' RACE reads, yielding one entry per CDR3 protein. The sample includes approximately 410,000 distinct CDR3 sequences, under 25% of them seen just once. With respect to this clonotype: Its antigen is unknown.

From germline, CDR1 is ENHRY and CDR2 SYGVKD. Trimming removed 5 bases at V and 6 bases at J, with 8 bases between. The CDR3 extends over 12 amino acids. The rearrangement joins TRBV10-3 to TRBJ2-1; D uncertain. The clonotype comes from an adult woman who had mild COVID-19 (a few samples of this study predate the infection). Cell type and time point are not known. Specimen: PBMCs or a T cell subset sorted from them (not recorded which). CDR3 nucleotides: TGTGCCATCAGTTTCTCACTCAATGAGCAGTTCTTC. This codes for CAISFSLNEQFF.